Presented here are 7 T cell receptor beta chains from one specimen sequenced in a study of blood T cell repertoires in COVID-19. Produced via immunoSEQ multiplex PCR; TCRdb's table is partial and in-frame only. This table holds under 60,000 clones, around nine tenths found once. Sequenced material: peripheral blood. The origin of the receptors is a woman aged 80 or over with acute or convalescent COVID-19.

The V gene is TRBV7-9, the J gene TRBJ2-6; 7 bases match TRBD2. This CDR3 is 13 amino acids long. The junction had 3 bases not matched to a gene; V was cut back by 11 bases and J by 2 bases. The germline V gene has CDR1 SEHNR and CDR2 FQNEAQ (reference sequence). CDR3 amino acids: CACRGAGANVLTF. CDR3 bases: TGTGCCTGCCGGGGGGCTGGGGCCAACGTCCTGACTTTC.

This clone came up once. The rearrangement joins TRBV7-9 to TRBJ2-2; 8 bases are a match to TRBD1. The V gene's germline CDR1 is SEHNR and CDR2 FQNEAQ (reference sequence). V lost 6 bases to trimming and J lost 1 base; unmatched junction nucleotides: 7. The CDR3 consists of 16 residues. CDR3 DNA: TGTGCCAGCAGGCAAGGACAGGGTATGAACACCGGGGAGCTGTTTTTT. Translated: CASRQGQGMNTGELFF. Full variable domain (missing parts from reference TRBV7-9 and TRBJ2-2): DTGVSQNPRHKITKRGQNVTFRCDPISEHNRLYWYRQTLGQGPEFLTYFQNEAQLEKSRLLSDRFSAERPKGSFSTLEIQRTEQGDSAMYLCASRQGQGMNTGELFFGEGSRLTVL.

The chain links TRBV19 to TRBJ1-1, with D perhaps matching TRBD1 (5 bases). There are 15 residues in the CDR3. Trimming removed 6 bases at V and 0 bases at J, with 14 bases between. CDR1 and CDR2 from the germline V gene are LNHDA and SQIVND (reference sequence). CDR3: CASRPMDNLNTEAFF. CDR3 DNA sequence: TGTGCCAGTAGACCCATGGACAATCTGAACACTGAAGCTTTCTTT.

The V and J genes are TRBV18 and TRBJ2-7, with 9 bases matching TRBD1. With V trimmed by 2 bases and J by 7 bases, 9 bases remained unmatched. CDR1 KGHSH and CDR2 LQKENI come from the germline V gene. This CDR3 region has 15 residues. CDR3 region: CASSPTGQGRAEQYV. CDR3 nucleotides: TGTGCCAGCTCACCAACGGGACAGGGAAGGGCAGAGCAGTACGTC.

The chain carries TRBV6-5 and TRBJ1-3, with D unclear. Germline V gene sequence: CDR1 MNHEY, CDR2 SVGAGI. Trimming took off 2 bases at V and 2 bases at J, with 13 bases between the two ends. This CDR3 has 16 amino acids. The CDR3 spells CASSYTRPRAGNTIYF. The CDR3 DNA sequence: TGTGCCAGCAGTTACACTAGACCGCGGGCTGGAAACACCATATATTTT.

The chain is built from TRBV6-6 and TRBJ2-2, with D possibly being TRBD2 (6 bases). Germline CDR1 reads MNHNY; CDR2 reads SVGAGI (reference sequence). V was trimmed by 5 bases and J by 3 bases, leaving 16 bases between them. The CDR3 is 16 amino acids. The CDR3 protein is CASSPINSGYTGELFF. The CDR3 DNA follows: TGTGCCAGCAGTCCTATCAATAGCGGATACACCGGGGAGCTGTTTTTT.

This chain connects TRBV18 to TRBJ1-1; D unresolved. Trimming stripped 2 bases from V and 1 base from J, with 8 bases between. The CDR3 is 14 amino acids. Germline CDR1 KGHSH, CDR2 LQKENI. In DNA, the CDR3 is TGTGCCAGCTCACCATCCGGGGAGAACACTGAAGCTTTCTTT. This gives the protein CASSPSGENTEAFF.